This T cell receptor beta chain was observed in a study of shared T cell receptors in the human thymus. Sequenced by immunoSEQ multiplex PCR; TCRdb stores in-frame clones only, minus some. The sample consists of 630,000 or so clones, more than 70% of them appearing once. J gave up 7 bases and V 4 bases, and 8 bases lay outside the gene matches. CDR3 size: 13 residues. CDR1 and CDR2 (germline): SGDLS, YYNGEE. The same sample was also used in a study of human thymus T cells. As that report states: Healthy Finnish infants having corrective surgery for congenital heart defects served as donors. Resections removed during corrective heart surgery provided the thymus tissue used. Seemingly biased V and J gene usage marked thymic and blood repertoires. Thymic repertoires overlap heavily among unrelated individuals, related research has reported.

This chain uses TRBV9 with TRBJ2-7; 7 nucleotides agree with TRBD2. Sequenced material: thymocytes. The receptor comes from a boy in the first two years of life with a congenital heart defect. For the CDR3, the DNA is TGTGCCAGCAGCCCACCCAGGCGGGGGGAGCAGTACTTC. Translating gives CASSPPRRGEQYF.